These 31 T cell receptor beta chains were all obtained from the same sample, sequenced in a study of shared clonotypes between healthy human individuals. The repertoire was sequenced with immunoSEQ multiplex PCR; TCRdb's copy has only in-frame clones and lacks some. The table has about 480,000 clones, 60% to 85% seen once. Sequencing input: PBMCs. The origin of the receptors is a woman aged 35 to 49 in good health. Some clones in this sample may be carry-over from other donors' samples.

The rearrangement links TRBV30 to TRBJ2-5; D is perhaps TRBD1 or TRBD2 (5 bases each). V was trimmed by 2 bases and J by 4 bases, leaving 14 bases between them. This CDR3 is 14 amino acids long. Germline V gene data show CDR1 as GTSNPN and CDR2 as SVGIG (reference sequence). The CDR3 region is CAWSTGAGGETQYF. The CDR3 DNA sequence: TGTGCCTGGAGTACGGGCGCTGGGGGAGAGACCCAGTACTTC. The entire variable domain, with the rest obtained from reference TRBV30 and TRBJ2-5, is as follows: SQTIHQWPATLVQPVGSPLSLECTVEGTSNPNLYWYRQAAGRGLQLLFYSVGIGQISSEVPQNLSASRPQDRQFILSSKKLLLSDSGFYLCAWSTGAGGETQYFGPGTRLLVL.

The V and J genes are TRBV28 and TRBJ1-4, with 7 bases that match TRBD1. V gave up 5 bases and J gave up 2 bases; unmatched junction bases: 5. The CDR3 runs 15 residues. Per the germline V gene, CDR1 is MDHEN and CDR2 is SYDVKM. The CDR3 region has the DNA TGTGCCAGCAGTCTCCCGGGACAGACTAATGAAAAACTGTTTTTT. Its translation: CASSLPGQTNEKLFF. Full variable domain (rest looked up from reference TRBV28 and TRBJ1-4): DVKVTQSSRYLVKRTGEKVFLECVQDMDHENMFWYRQDPGLGLRLIYFSYDVKMKEKGDIPEGYSVSREKKERFSLILESASTNQTSMYLCASSLPGQTNEKLFFGSGTQLSVL.

The genes are TRBV7-6 and TRBJ1-2; TRBD1 matches at 12 bases. This CDR3 is built from 19 residues. V shed 4 bases and J 4 bases; nucleotides not matched to a gene: 16. Looked up from germline, CDR1 is SGHVS and CDR2 is FNYEAQ. CDR3 bases: TGTGCCAGCAGCTCAGTGCCCGGGACAGGGGGCGTCTACCGCTATGGCTACACCTTC. Amino acid sequence: CASSSVPGTGGVYRYGYTF.

The rearrangement uses TRBV5-6 and TRBJ1-4; D perhaps matches TRBD1 (5 bases). The CDR3 spans 15 residues. V dropped 4 bases and J dropped 5 bases, with 15 bases sitting between them. CDR1 and CDR2 from the germline V gene are SGHDT and YYEEEE. This CDR3 reads CASSPGRRTNEKLFF. The CDR3 DNA sequence: TGTGCCAGCAGCCCAGGACGGCGGACAAATGAAAAACTGTTTTTT.

The CDR3 bases are TGTGCCTGGAGTGTTACGCCAGGGACTAACTATGGCTACACCTTC. As protein: CAWSVTPGTNYGYTF. This chain uses TRBV30 with TRBJ1-2; a possible D gene is TRBD1 (5 bases). The CDR3 is made up of 15 amino acids. Germline V gene lookup returns CDR1 GTSNPN and CDR2 SVGIG (reference sequence). V lost 0 bases, J lost 0 bases, and 11 bases lay in between.

The V call is TRBV10-1, the J call TRBJ2-3; D is unclear. The V gene lost 2 bases and the J gene lost 2 bases, with 11 bases spanning the gap. The germline gives CDR1 WNHNN, CDR2 SYGVQD (reference sequence). The CDR3 runs to 15 residues. CDR3 sequence reads: CASSEGPKVTDTQYF. The CDR3 DNA follows: TGCGCCAGCAGTGAGGGACCAAAAGTCACAGATACGCAGTATTTT.

This clone was seen only a few times. This chain links TRBV6-4 with TRBJ2-1; 9 nucleotides align to TRBD2. The CDR3 is 15 residues long. The ends lost 5 bases at V and 5 bases at J; junction bases unmatched: 7. CDR1 is MRHNA, CDR2 SNTAGT, per germline. The CDR3: CASSPAAGGNNEQFF. The DNA of the CDR3 is TGTGCCAGCAGTCCGGCAGCGGGAGGAAACAATGAGCAGTTCTTC.

The rearrangement uses TRBV27 and TRBJ1-4; 7 nucleotides match TRBD1. CDR3 length: 15 residues. Germline V gene sequence: CDR1 MNHEY, CDR2 SMNVEV (reference sequence). J lost 7 bases, V lost 3 bases, and 8 bases had no gene match. The CDR3 protein is CASSFGRGTVEKLFF. The CDR3 region has the DNA TGTGCCAGCAGTTTTGGCAGGGGGACGGTTGAAAAACTGTTTTTT.

This clone was recorded a few times. The chain is built from TRBV5-1 and TRBJ2-2; D possibly corresponds to TRBD2 (5 bases). Germline V lookup: CDR1 SGHRS, CDR2 YFSETQ. This CDR3 is built from 15 residues. V lost 0 bases and J lost 3, with 9 bases in between. The CDR3 DNA sequence: TGCGCCAGCAGCTTGGTAGGGCGGGACACCGGGGAGCTGTTTTTT. Translated: CASSLVGRDTGELFF.

This chain uses TRBV9 with TRBJ1-1; D perhaps matches TRBD1 (5 bases). The CDR3 runs to 17 residues. Trimming removed 0 bases from V and 3 bases from J, with 18 bases in between. The germline gives CDR1 SGDLS, CDR2 YYNGEE. The CDR3 DNA follows: TGTGCCAGCAGCGTAGATGGGCGGGGCCGCTGGGACACTGAAGCTTTCTTT. It yields the protein CASSVDGRGRWDTEAFF.

The chain recombines TRBV6-4 with TRBJ2-1; 7 bases fit TRBD2. CDR3 length: 16 amino acids. From germline, CDR1 is MRHNA and CDR2 SNTAGT. J gave up 8 bases and V 1 base, and 11 bases lay outside the gene matches. The CDR3 sequence: CASSDYGLVFGDEQFF. The CDR3 DNA reads TGTGCCAGCAGTGACTACGGACTAGTATTCGGCGATGAGCAGTTCTTC.

The rearrangement uses TRBV7-6 and TRBJ2-1; TRBD2 aligns across 12 bases. Per the germline V gene, CDR1 is SGHVS and CDR2 is FNYEAQ. CDR3 size: 19 residues. Losses at the gene ends were 5 bases for V and 0 bases for J; bases not matched to a gene: 11. CDR3 sequence: CASSIPGLAGLSSYNEQFF. DNA of the CDR3: TGTGCCAGCAGCATTCCGGGACTAGCGGGCCTAAGCTCCTACAATGAGCAGTTCTTC.

V gene TRBV6-5 combines with J gene TRBJ2-3; D unresolved. CDR3 size: 14 residues. CDR1 MNHEY and CDR2 SVGAGI come from the germline V gene. V was cut by 2 bases and J by 6 bases, with 12 bases left in between. CDR3 loop: CASSYQSRADTQYF. CDR3 coding DNA: TGTGCCAGCAGTTACCAGAGTAGGGCCGATACGCAGTATTTT.

This clone was picked up a small number of times. The CDR3 nucleotides are TGTGCCAGTCGGGACGGGGGCCCCTCTCAGAATCAGCCCCAGCATTTT. Amino acids: CASRDGGPSQNQPQHF. This chain connects TRBV19 to TRBJ1-5; a weak D match, TRBD1 (6 bases). CDR3 size: 16 residues. Germline values: CDR1 LNHDA, CDR2 SQIVND (reference sequence). Trimming shortened V by 8 bases and J by 4 bases, and 21 bases separated the two germline ends.

The chain has TRBV4-3 and TRBJ2-1; D is undetermined. Germline-derived CDR1 and CDR2 are LGHNA and YSLEER. Trimming stripped 4 bases from V and 6 bases from J, with 13 bases between. This CDR3 contains 14 residues. The CDR3 here is CASSLQSASNEQFF. The CDR3 DNA sequence: TGCGCCAGCAGCCTACAGTCCGCGAGCAATGAGCAGTTCTTC.

The gene calls are TRBV25-1 and TRBJ2-5, with 9 bases aligning to TRBD2. V dropped 3 bases and J dropped 5; count of bases not matched to a gene: 7. The CDR3 covers 15 residues. Germline V gene data show CDR1 as MGHDK and CDR2 as SYGVNS. In nucleotides, the CDR3 is TGTGCCAGCAGTGATAGCGGGGGCGTCGGGGAGACCCAGTACTTC. Residues: CASSDSGGVGETQYF.

V and J are TRBV27 and TRBJ2-2; D not resolved. The germline V gene has CDR1 MNHEY and CDR2 SMNVEV (reference sequence). The CDR3 loop spans 15 amino acids. V dropped 0 bases and J dropped 6 bases, with 11 bases sitting between them. CDR3 coding DNA: TGTGCCAGCAGTTTATCGGGCAGCCATCCCGGGGAGCTGTTTTTT. It yields the protein CASSLSGSHPGELFF.

This clone was recorded only once. The V and J genes are TRBV4-3 and TRBJ2-7, with TRBD2 matching 10 bases. The length of the CDR3 is 16 residues. V lost 0 bases to trimming and J lost 5 bases; unmatched junction nucleotides: 7. Per germline, CDR1 LGHNA and CDR2 YSLEER. The CDR3 nucleotides read TGCGCCAGCAGCCAAGATTGGGCTAGCGGGAGCGACGAGCAGTACTTC. It yields the protein CASSQDWASGSDEQYF.

The V call is TRBV28, the J call TRBJ2-1; 7 bases fit TRBD2. CDR1 and CDR2 from the germline V gene are MDHEN and SYDVKM. The CDR3 sequence is 15 residues long. J lost 6 bases, V lost 4 bases, and 9 bases had no gene match. The CDR3 bases are TGTGCCAGCAGTTGGGGGGGGACGACGTCCAATGAGCAGTTCTTC. Translation: CASSWGGTTSNEQFF.

This clone was seen a single time. In nucleotides, the CDR3 is TGTGCCAGCAGACCAGATTACTCTGGAAACACCATATATTTT. Protein sequence: CASRPDYSGNTIYF. The V and J genes are TRBV7-9 and TRBJ1-3, with D unresolved. V lost 6 bases to trimming and J lost 0 bases, with 9 bases between them. The germline gives CDR1 SEHNR, CDR2 FQNEAQ (reference sequence). The CDR3 runs to 14 residues.

The chain joins TRBV2 to TRBJ2-5, with 10 bases matching TRBD2. Germline CDR1 and CDR2: SNHLY and FYNNEI. The CDR3 extends over 13 amino acids. The V gene end was trimmed by 6 bases and the J gene end by 5 bases; junction bases not matched to a gene: 3. This chain's CDR3 is CASRGTSVETQYF. In DNA, the CDR3 is TGTGCCAGCAGGGGGACTAGCGTCGAGACCCAGTACTTC.

This chain connects TRBV7-9 to TRBJ2-3, with 12 nucleotides matching TRBD2. The CDR3 extends over 16 amino acids. V shed 2 bases, J shed 5 bases, and the junction held 5 bases outside the gene matches. Germline V gives CDR1 SEHNR, CDR2 FQNEAQ (reference sequence). As DNA, the CDR3 is TGTGCCAGCAGCTTATCTAGCGGGAGGGTTGGAGATACGCAGTATTTT. As protein: CASSLSSGRVGDTQYF. The whole variable domain, remainder taken from reference TRBV7-9 and TRBJ2-3, is DTGVSQNPRHKITKRGQNVTFRCDPISEHNRLYWYRQTLGQGPEFLTYFQNEAQLEKSRLLSDRFSAERPKGSFSTLEIQRTEQGDSAMYLCASSLSSGRVGDTQYFGPGTRLTVL.

The chain carries TRBV15 and TRBJ1-2, with D possibly matching TRBD1 (6 bases). The germline V and J ends were trimmed by 6 bases and 6 bases, with 14 bases remaining between them. The CDR3 spans 13 residues. Germline values: CDR1 LNHNV, CDR2 YYDKDF (reference sequence). The DNA for the CDR3 is TGTGCCACCAGTCAGACAGGCCTTGATGGCTACACCTTC. It translates to CATSQTGLDGYTF.

This clone was seen a few times. The chain has TRBV29-1 and TRBJ1-4; 8 bases align to TRBD1. In germline, CDR1 is SQVTM, CDR2 ANQGSEA. V lost 6 bases and J lost 8; bases outside the gene matches: 8. The CDR3 contains 13 residues. The CDR3 protein is CSVLDPGGEKLFF. The CDR3, as DNA: TGCAGCGTATTGGACCCAGGGGGCGAAAAACTGTTTTTT.

Only a few counts were recorded for this clone. This chain uses TRBV27 with TRBJ1-1; 8 bases fit TRBD1. Germline CDR1 reads MNHEY; CDR2 reads SMNVEV (reference sequence). The CDR3 length is 15 residues. Unmatched junction bases numbered 8, after V lost 5 bases and J lost 3 bases. The CDR3 region is CASSQNYRGYTEAFF. The CDR3, as DNA: TGTGCCAGCAGTCAGAACTACAGGGGGTACACTGAAGCTTTCTTT.

V gene TRBV11-3 combines with J gene TRBJ2-5, with 10 bases identical to TRBD2. With 1 base clipped from V and 0 bases from J, the junction kept 2 bases outside the gene matches. CDR1 is SGHNT and CDR2 is YENEEA in the germline V gene. The length of the CDR3 is 16 residues. CDR3 bases: TGTGCCAGCAGCTTAGGACTAGCGGGCCACCAAGAGACCCAGTACTTC. Amino acid sequence: CASSLGLAGHQETQYF. Full variable domain (remainder filled in from reference TRBV11-3 and TRBJ2-5): EAGVVQSPRYKIIEKKQPVAFWCNPISGHNTLYWYLQNLGQGPELLIRYENEEAVDDSQLPKDRFSAERLKGVDSTLKIQPAELGDSAVYLCASSLGLAGHQETQYFGPGTRLLVL.

The chain couples TRBV11-2 to TRBJ1-1; D unclear. Germline V gene sequence: CDR1 SGHAT, CDR2 FQNNGV. This CDR3 spans 16 amino acids. The V gene lost 0 bases and the J gene lost 1 base, with 12 bases spanning the gap. CDR3 bases: TGTGCCAGCAGCTTAGAGTTCGGGCGGCGGAACACTGAAGCTTTCTTT. Encoded protein: CASSLEFGRRNTEAFF.

The J gene is TRBJ1-1, the V gene TRBV14; D is undetermined. V lost 5 bases, J lost 5 bases, and 12 bases lay in between. Looked up from germline, CDR1 is SGHDN and CDR2 is FVKESK. This CDR3 has 13 amino acids. The CDR3 loop is CASSSQQRTEAFF. In DNA form, the CDR3 reads TGTGCCAGCAGCTCTCAACAGCGGACTGAAGCTTTCTTT. Full variable domain (outside the CDR3, taken from reference TRBV14 and TRBJ1-1): EAGVTQFPSHSVIEKGQTVTLRCDPISGHDNLYWYRRVMGKEIKFLLHFVKESKQDESGMPNNRFLAERTGGTYSTLKVQPAELEDSGVYFCASSSQQRTEAFFGQGTRLTVV.

The V and J genes are TRBV2 and TRBJ1-2; D may be TRBD1 (5 bases). The CDR3 is 15 amino acids. Trimming shortened V by 5 bases and J by 6 bases, and 19 bases separated the two germline ends. Germline loops: CDR1 SNHLY, CDR2 FYNNEI. DNA of the CDR3: TGTGCCAGCAGTACCCTTGCAGGGACCTACAATGGCTACACCTTC. The encoded protein is CASSTLAGTYNGYTF. Variable domain in full (rest from reference TRBV2 and TRBJ1-2): EPEVTQTPSHQVTQMGQEVILRCVPISNHLYFYWYRQILGQKVEFLVSFYNNEISEKSEIFDDQFSVERPDGSNFTLKIRSTKLEDSAMYFCASSTLAGTYNGYTFGSGTRLTVV.

The chain uses TRBV14 and TRBJ1-3; tentative D call: TRBD1 (6 bases). With 4 bases removed from V and 4 bases from J, the gap between germline ends came to 8 bases. The CDR3 covers 13 residues. CDR1 SGHDN and CDR2 FVKESK come from the germline V gene. The CDR3 DNA sequence: TGTGCCAGCAGCCCCGGACAGGGAAACACCATATATTTT. This codes for CASSPGQGNTIYF. Complete variable domain (other parts from reference TRBV14 and TRBJ1-3): EAGVTQFPSHSVIEKGQTVTLRCDPISGHDNLYWYRRVMGKEIKFLLHFVKESKQDESGMPNNRFLAERTGGTYSTLKVQPAELEDSGVYFCASSPGQGNTIYFGEGSWLTVV.

The rearrangement links TRBV30 to TRBJ2-1, with TRBD1 matching over 8 bases. Germline loops: CDR1 GTSNPN, CDR2 SVGIG (reference sequence). This CDR3 comprises 13 residues. The V and J ends lost 4 bases and 9 bases, in that order; junction bases with no gene match: 8. The CDR3 protein is CAWKFQGAVEQFF. CDR3 in DNA: TGTGCCTGGAAGTTCCAGGGGGCGGTTGAGCAGTTCTTC.